This passage covers 32 T cell receptor beta chains from one sample sequenced in a study of HIV-infected patients and healthy controls. Antiretroviral therapy had run roughly three months, about 14 weeks, before follow-up blood collection. The repertoire came from unfractionated whole blood and reflected all unsorted peripheral T cells. Approximately 500 ng RNA was reverse transcribed with alpha and beta constant-region primers. Each of the alpha and beta chains got its own library through chain-specific third strand synthesis with indices. A single record per CDR3 protein comes from TCRdb applying MiXCR to the 5' RACE reads. The data contain about 6,600 distinct CDR3 sequences, around 9% of them singletons. The source material was blood, sampled during antiretroviral therapy. The receptor source for this set is an adult with HIV infection.

At least ten counts were recorded for this clonotype. This sequence joins TRBV25-1 and TRBJ2-3; D not certain. CDR3 size: 16 residues. The V gene lost 0 bases and the J gene lost 0 bases, with 10 bases spanning the gap. Germline lookup yields CDR1 MGHDK and CDR2 SYGVNS. The CDR3 region is CASSEYEAPSTDTQYF. The CDR3 coding sequence is TGTGCCAGCAGTGAATATGAGGCACCCAGCACAGATACGCAGTATTTT.

This clonotype is deemed medium-sized (0.01 to 0.1%). V usage is TRBV9 and J usage is TRBJ1-2, with unresolved D. The CDR3 covers 12 residues. Per germline, CDR1 SGDLS and CDR2 YYNGEE. V lost 4 bases, J lost 8 bases, and 12 bases lay in between. In DNA, the CDR3 is TGTGCCAGCAGCATCAGTCGGAGCGGCTACACCTTC. Its translation is CASSISRSGYTF. Based on the CDR3 plus reference TRBV9 and TRBJ1-2, the full variable domain is DSGVTQTPKHLITATGQRVTLRCSPRSGDLSVYWYQQSLDQGLQFLIQYYNGEERAKGNILERFSAQQFPDLHSELNLSSLELGDSALYFCASSISRSGYTFGSGTRLTVV.

This clonotype was recorded many times. The genes are TRBV9 and TRBJ2-1, with TRBD2 identical over 15 bases. V gave up 3 bases and J gave up 8 bases; unmatched junction bases: 15. This CDR3 has 19 amino acids. CDR1 is SGDLS and CDR2 is YYNGEE in the germline V gene. CDR3 sequence reads: CASSDGLAGGRGSVHEQFF. The CDR3 DNA reads as TGTGCCAGCAGCGATGGACTAGCGGGGGGGCGGGGATCGGTCCATGAGCAGTTCTTC.

V and J are TRBV29-1 and TRBJ2-7, with TRBD1 identical over 9 bases. Germline V lookup: CDR1 SQVTM, CDR2 ANQGSEA. This CDR3 is built from 16 residues. V trimming: 6 bases; J trimming: 4 bases; junction bases outside the gene matches: 16. The CDR3 DNA follows: TGCAGCGTCGAAACCGGCACAGGGGGCGTACGATACGAGCAGTACTTC. Translated, it gives CSVETGTGGVRYEQYF.

This rearrangement joins TRBV30 to TRBJ1-1, with a possible D match to TRBD1 (5 bases). The length of the CDR3 is 12 residues. Germline V gene sequence: CDR1 GTSNPN, CDR2 SVGIG (reference sequence). V was clipped by 0 bases and J by 4 bases, with 6 bases between them. DNA of the CDR3: TGTGCCTGGAGTGTGGGGCGCACTGAAGCTTTCTTT. Its translation: CAWSVGRTEAFF.

This clonotype was observed at least ten times. The chain employs TRBV6-2 or TRBV6-3 and TRBJ2-2; D unclear. The CDR3 consists of 16 residues. Deletions cut 2 bases from V and 5 bases from J, with 15 bases between. CDR1 and CDR2 (germline): MNHEY, SVGEGT. CDR3 amino acids: CASSYNDERGTGELFF. CDR3 bases: TGTGCCAGCAGTTACAACGACGAGAGAGGTACCGGGGAGCTGTTTTTT.

The chain has TRBV7-9 and TRBJ1-1; a weak D match, TRBD1 (5 bases). The CDR3 has 14 residues. V lost 1 base, J lost 1 base, and 7 bases lay in between. In germline, CDR1 is SEHNR, CDR2 FQNEAQ (reference sequence). CDR3 DNA sequence: TGTGCCAGCAGCTTAGGGACATCGAACACTGAAGCTTTCTTT. Translation: CASSLGTSNTEAFF.

By its share, this clonotype is medium-sized. This rearrangement joins TRBV19 to TRBJ1-1; D ambiguous. Germline V gene lookup returns CDR1 LNHDA and CDR2 SQIVND (reference sequence). The V end was cut by 11 bases, the J end by 2 bases, with 15 bases between. This CDR3 comprises 13 residues. The DNA for the CDR3 is TGTGCCTCGAGAGAAGGCGTAAACACTGAAGCTTTCTTT. It codes for CASREGVNTEAFF.

This chain links TRBV19 with TRBJ1-5; tentative D call: TRBD1 (6 bases). CDR1 and CDR2 (germline): LNHDA, SQIVND (reference sequence). This CDR3 region has 14 residues. Trimming left V 7 bases short and J 9 bases short, with 19 bases between. In nucleotides, the CDR3 is TGTGCCAGTAAGAACAGGGATAATGTACGGCCCCAGCATTTT. Translation: CASKNRDNVRPQHF.

There are many counts of this clonotype. The chain is built from TRBV4-1 and TRBJ2-1, with a tentative D call TRBD1 (5 bases). The CDR3 loop spans 16 amino acids. Germline CDR1 reads MGHRA; CDR2 reads YSYEKL. V lost 6 bases and J lost 0, with 15 bases in between. This chain's CDR3 is CASRHQQDLSYNEQFF. The CDR3 nucleotides read TGCGCCAGCAGGCACCAACAGGACCTCTCCTACAATGAGCAGTTCTTC.

This clonotype is medium-sized by share. V gene TRBV15 combines with J gene TRBJ2-5; 7 positions agree with TRBD2. Trimming at V came to 3 bases and at J to 4 bases, leaving 11 bases not matched to a gene. The CDR3 runs 16 residues. The germline gives CDR1 LNHNV, CDR2 YYDKDF (reference sequence). The DNA of the CDR3 is TGTGCCACCAGCAGTGACGAGGGAGGGTTCGGAGAGACCCAGTACTTC. Translation: CATSSDEGGFGETQYF.

This clonotype was seen ten or more times. The V gene is TRBV6-5, the J gene TRBJ2-2; D is undetermined. V dropped 5 bases and J dropped 11 bases, with 9 bases sitting between them. Germline V gene lookup returns CDR1 MNHEY and CDR2 SVGAGI. CDR3 length: 11 residues. CDR3 sequence: CASSAMTELFF. DNA for the CDR3: TGTGCCAGCAGTGCTATGACAGAGCTGTTTTTT.

J is TRBJ1-1 and V is TRBV7-9; 9 bases are shared with TRBD1. Germline values: CDR1 SEHNR, CDR2 FQNEAQ (reference sequence). CDR3 size: 15 residues. V shed 5 bases, J shed 4 bases, and the junction held 8 bases outside the gene matches. For the CDR3, the DNA is TGTGCCAGCAGCGACCGGGACAGGGTCTCCACTGAAGCTTTCTTT. Translated: CASSDRDRVSTEAFF.

Judged by abundance, this clonotype is medium-sized. The chain combines TRBV28 with TRBJ1-5; 9 positions agree with TRBD1. From germline, CDR1 is MDHEN and CDR2 SYDVKM. This CDR3 contains 15 residues. The V gene end was trimmed by 5 bases and the J gene end by 3 bases; junction bases not matched to a gene: 5. CDR3 residues: CASSQDRGYNQPQHF. The DNA for the CDR3 is TGTGCCAGCAGTCAGGACAGGGGTTACAATCAGCCCCAGCATTTT. The variable domain in full, completed from reference TRBV28 and TRBJ1-5, reads DVKVTQSSRYLVKRTGEKVFLECVQDMDHENMFWYRQDPGLGLRLIYFSYDVKMKEKGDIPEGYSVSREKKERFSLILESASTNQTSMYLCASSQDRGYNQPQHFGDGTRLSIL.

This clonotype was seen only a few times. This rearrangement joins TRBV6-2 or TRBV6-3 to TRBJ2-3; 14 bases align to TRBD2. The CDR3 spans 15 residues. Trimming took 5 bases from V and 10 from J; bases not matched to a gene: 8. Looked up from germline, CDR1 is MNHEY and CDR2 is SVGEGT. The CDR3 nucleotides are TGTGCCAGCAGTGGACTAGCGGGAGGACCAAACCCGCAGTATTTT. This codes for CASSGLAGGPNPQYF.

This clonotype was recorded only once. The junction differs from germline at one of its ends, possibly a read error. The rearrangement links TRBV28 to TRBJ2-2; 10 nucleotides agree with TRBD1. The CDR3 runs 14 residues. Germline loops: CDR1 MDHEN, CDR2 SYDVKM. For the CDR3, the DNA is TGTGCCAACAGTTTAGGGACAGGGGTCGGGGAGCTGTTTTTT. Residues: CANSLGTGVGELFF.

Within the sample, this clonotype is medium-sized. The chain has TRBV6-2 or TRBV6-3 and TRBJ1-4, with D maybe TRBD1 (5 bases). The germline V and J ends were trimmed by 8 bases and 8 bases, with 24 bases remaining between them. This CDR3 contains 16 residues. Germline V gives CDR1 MNHEY, CDR2 SVGEGT. This CDR3 reads CASCSPGRGPREKLFF. The CDR3 DNA reads TGTGCCAGCTGCTCCCCGGGGAGGGGACCTCGAGAAAAACTGTTTTTT.

Within the sample, this clonotype is medium-sized. This chain joins TRBV13 and TRBJ1-2; a weak D match, TRBD1 (5 bases). The CDR3 covers 14 residues. CDR1 is PRHDT, CDR2 FYEKMQ, per germline (reference sequence). The ends were cut back, 5 bases at V and 7 bases at J, with 17 bases in the middle. The CDR3: CASSQGTRWGGYTF. DNA for the CDR3: TGTGCCAGCAGCCAAGGGACCCGGTGGGGTGGCTACACCTTC.

This clonotype qualifies as medium-sized. The gene calls are TRBV2 and TRBJ1-2; D gene uncertain. V shed 4 bases and J shed 7 bases, with 7 bases lying between them. The CDR3 covers 11 residues. CDR1 is SNHLY and CDR2 is FYNNEI in the germline V gene. The CDR3 loop is CASSVGFGYTF. The CDR3 DNA follows: TGTGCCAGCAGTGTAGGGTTTGGCTACACCTTC.

This clonotype is labeled as medium-sized (0.01 to 0.1%). The rearrangement uses TRBV7-2 and TRBJ2-3, with D unclear. The V gene's germline CDR1 is SGHTA and CDR2 FQGNSA. The CDR3 is made up of 15 amino acids. Trimming removed 1 base at V and 5 bases at J, with 13 bases between. CDR3: CASSLVAEIRDTQYF. Written as DNA, the CDR3 is TGTGCCAGCAGCTTAGTGGCAGAAATTAGAGATACGCAGTATTTT.

By its share, this clonotype is medium-sized. The chain uses TRBV4-1 and TRBJ1-6; 8 positions match TRBD1. Germline V gene data show CDR1 as MGHRA and CDR2 as YSYEKL. V lost 1 base to trimming and J lost 9 bases; unmatched junction nucleotides: 2. The CDR3 loop spans 14 amino acids. The CDR3 spells CASSQAGQGSPLHF. CDR3 DNA sequence: TGCGCCAGCAGCCAAGCAGGACAGGGTTCACCCCTCCACTTT.

This clonotype has at least ten counts. This chain joins TRBV25-1 and TRBJ1-2, with 10 bases fitting TRBD1. Germline-derived CDR1 and CDR2 are MGHDK and SYGVNS. CDR3 length: 17 residues. Unmatched junction bases numbered 9, after V lost 3 bases and J lost 2 bases. For the CDR3, the DNA is TGTGCCAGCAGTGACCCGACCAGACAGGGGGCGAACTATGGCTACACCTTC. Protein product: CASSDPTRQGANYGYTF.

This clonotype is labeled as medium-sized. J is TRBJ2-1 and V is TRBV7-3; no definite D call. The germline CDR1 and CDR2 sequences are SGHTA and FQGTGA. The CDR3 totals 16 residues. Trimming cost V 0 bases and J 7 bases, with 16 bases left between them. The CDR3 loop is CASSLTVGLLRNEQFF. The CDR3 bases are TGTGCCAGCAGCTTAACGGTGGGCCTGTTGAGAAATGAGCAGTTCTTC.

This clonotype is categorized as medium-sized. The chain joins TRBV16 to TRBJ1-5; D remains ambiguous. V shed 4 bases and J shed 6 bases, with 7 bases lying between them. The CDR3 is 12 amino acids. CDR1 KGHSY and CDR2 FQNENV come from the germline V gene. CDR3 loop: CASSPLRQPQHF. The CDR3 DNA reads TGTGCCAGCAGCCCCTTACGTCAGCCCCAGCATTTT.

This clonotype was counted a single time. The J gene is TRBJ1-5, the V gene TRBV10-3; 7 bases fit TRBD1. The V and J ends lost 9 bases and 4 bases, in that order; junction bases with no gene match: 9. This CDR3 spans 14 amino acids. Germline CDR1 and CDR2: ENHRY and SYGVKD. This CDR3 reads CAISPGTENQPQHF. In DNA, the CDR3 is TGTGCCATATCTCCGGGGACAGAGAATCAGCCCCAGCATTTT.

There are many counts of this clonotype. The J gene is TRBJ2-3, the V gene TRBV5-1, with TRBD1 identical over 7 bases. Germline CDR1 is SGHRS and CDR2 is YFSETQ. The CDR3 extends over 15 amino acids. The V segment lost 0 bases and the J segment 2 bases; nucleotides outside the gene matches: 3. CDR3 nucleotides: TGCGCCAGCAGCTTGGAGGACAGGTTCACAGATACGCAGTATTTT. It yields the protein CASSLEDRFTDTQYF.

This clonotype rates as medium-sized (0.01 to 0.1%). V and J are TRBV10-3 and TRBJ2-3; 9 bases are a match to TRBD1. The junction had 6 bases not matched to a gene; V was cut back by 3 bases and J by 2 bases. Looked up from germline, CDR1 is ENHRY and CDR2 is SYGVKD. The CDR3 loop spans 16 amino acids. The CDR3 loop is CAISDSGQGFTDTQYF. DNA for the CDR3: TGTGCCATCAGTGATTCGGGACAGGGATTCACAGATACGCAGTATTTT.

The sample holds many counts of this clonotype. This sequence joins TRBV27 and TRBJ2-2; no clear D gene. The CDR3 spans 14 residues. V lost 5 bases and J lost 6, with 13 bases in between. The germline CDR1 and CDR2 sequences are MNHEY and SMNVEV (reference sequence). The CDR3 DNA follows: TGTGCCAGCAGTCCCTCTTGGGCGGCCGGGGAGCTGTTTTTT. Encoded protein: CASSPSWAAGELFF.

By its share, this clonotype is medium-sized. V is TRBV27 and J is TRBJ2-3; no definite D call. Trimming shortened V by 2 bases and J by 7 bases, and 10 bases separated the two germline ends. CDR1 MNHEY and CDR2 SMNVEV come from the germline V gene (reference sequence). The CDR3 is 13 amino acids. Here the CDR3 reads CASSLQVDHTQYF. In nucleotides, the CDR3 is TGTGCCAGCAGTTTACAAGTAGATCATACGCAGTATTTT.

The chain carries TRBV27 and TRBJ1-2; 8 bases agree with TRBD1. The CDR3 runs 14 residues. In germline, CDR1 is MNHEY, CDR2 SMNVEV (reference sequence). With 4 bases clipped from V and 4 bases from J, the junction kept 5 bases outside the gene matches. The chain's CDR3 is CASSSGQGPYGYTF. CDR3 in DNA: TGTGCCAGCAGTTCCGGACAGGGCCCCTATGGCTACACCTTC.

By frequency in the sample, this clonotype is large. This chain joins TRBV7-6 and TRBJ2-5, with 10 nucleotides matching TRBD2. CDR1 is SGHVS and CDR2 is FNYEAQ in the germline V gene. This CDR3 spans 15 amino acids. After removal of 2 bases from V and 5 bases from J, the junction contained 5 bases not matched to a gene. The CDR3 loop is CASSLRAGGPETQYF. CDR3 bases: TGTGCCAGCAGCTTACGAGCGGGAGGGCCGGAGACCCAGTACTTC. The full variable domain, with the rest looked up from reference TRBV7-6 and TRBJ2-5, is GAGVSQSPRYKVTKRGQDVALRCDPISGHVSLYWYRQALGQGPEFLTYFNYEAQQDKSGLPNDRFSAERPEGSISTLTIQRTEQRDSAMYRCASSLRAGGPETQYFGPGTRLLVL.

By proportion, this clonotype is medium-sized. This rearrangement joins TRBV6-6 to TRBJ2-7; TRBD1 matches at 11 bases. Germline loops: CDR1 MNHNY, CDR2 SVGAGI (reference sequence). The length of the CDR3 is 14 residues. J lost 6 bases, V lost 3 bases, and 4 bases had no gene match. CDR3: CASSYRTGGGEQYF. The CDR3 DNA is TGTGCCAGCAGTTATCGGACAGGGGGCGGCGAGCAGTACTTC.